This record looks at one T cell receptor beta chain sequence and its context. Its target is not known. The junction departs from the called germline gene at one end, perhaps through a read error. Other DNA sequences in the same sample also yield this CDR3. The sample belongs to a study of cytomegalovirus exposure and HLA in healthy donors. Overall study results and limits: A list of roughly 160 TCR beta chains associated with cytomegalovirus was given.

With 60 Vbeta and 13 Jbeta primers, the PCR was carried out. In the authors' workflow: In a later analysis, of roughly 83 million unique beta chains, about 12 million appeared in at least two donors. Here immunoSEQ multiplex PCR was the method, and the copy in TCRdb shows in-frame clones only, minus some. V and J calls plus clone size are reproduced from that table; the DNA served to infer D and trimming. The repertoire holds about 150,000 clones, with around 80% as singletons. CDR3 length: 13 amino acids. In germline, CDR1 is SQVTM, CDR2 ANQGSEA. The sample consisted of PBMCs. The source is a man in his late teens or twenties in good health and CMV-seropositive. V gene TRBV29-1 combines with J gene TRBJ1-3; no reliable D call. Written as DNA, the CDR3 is TGCAGCGTTGCGGGGTTTTCTGGAAACACCATATATTTC. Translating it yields CSVAGFSGNTIYF.